This T cell receptor (beta chain) was found in a study of cytomegalovirus exposure and HLA in healthy donors. The V and J ends lost 1 base and 4 bases, in that order; junction bases with no gene match: 6. CDR3 length: 16 residues. Per the germline V gene, CDR1 is LGHNA and CDR2 is YSLEER. This PCR relied on a set of 60 Vbeta primers and 13 Jbeta primers. Method: immunoSEQ multiplex PCR; TCRdb's copy keeps in-frame clones and lacks some. The sample carries nearly 110,000 clones, 65% to 85% recorded once. This clone came up once. Sequenced: PBMCs. This TCR was sampled from a male donor in good health and CMV-seropositive. The chain couples TRBV4-3 to TRBJ2-1; TRBD2 aligns across 8 bases. CDR3: CASSQGDGRGYNEQFF. The CDR3 nucleotides read TGCGCCAGCAGCCAAGGGGACGGGAGGGGATACAATGAGCAGTTCTTC.